This T cell receptor (beta chain) was recovered during a study of blood T cell repertoires in COVID-19. At the level of the study: Spain, Italy and the United States supplied samples that represented acute and convalescent COVID-19. T cells, B-cell-depleted T cells, or PBMCs provided the cDNA or gDNA that served as material.

Clones were read by immunoSEQ multiplex PCR, and TCRdb kept only the in-frame ones, dropping some. This table holds about 180,000 clones, more than 70% found once. The CDR3 is made up of 15 amino acids. Per germline, CDR1 SGDLS and CDR2 YYNGEE. Trimming removed 3 bases from V and 0 bases from J, with 12 bases in between. Seattle patients were enrolled during active infection and followed longitudinally. This clone was counted a single time. The clonotype was recovered from a person between 65 and 79 years old with COVID-19, enrolled during active disease. The gene calls are TRBV9 and TRBJ2-5; D not certain. Sequenced: peripheral blood. In DNA form, the CDR3 reads TGTGCCAGCAGCGGAGGAGATCGGGACCAAGAGACCCAGTACTTC. Residues: CASSGGDRDQETQYF.